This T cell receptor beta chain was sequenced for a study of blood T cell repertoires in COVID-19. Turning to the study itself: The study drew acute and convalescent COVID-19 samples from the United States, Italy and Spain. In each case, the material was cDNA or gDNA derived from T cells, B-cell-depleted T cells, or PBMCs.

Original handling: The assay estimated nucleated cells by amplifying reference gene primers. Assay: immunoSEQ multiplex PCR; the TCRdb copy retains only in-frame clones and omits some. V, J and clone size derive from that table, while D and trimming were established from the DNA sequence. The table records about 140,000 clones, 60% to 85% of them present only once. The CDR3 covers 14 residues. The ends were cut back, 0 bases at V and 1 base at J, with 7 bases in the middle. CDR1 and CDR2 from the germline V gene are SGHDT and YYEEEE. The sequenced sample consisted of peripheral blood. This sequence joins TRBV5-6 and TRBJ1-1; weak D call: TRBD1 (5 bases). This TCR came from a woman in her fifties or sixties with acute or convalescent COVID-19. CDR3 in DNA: TGTGCCAGCAGCTTGGTGGGGCAGAACACTGAAGCTTTCTTT. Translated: CASSLVGQNTEAFF.